The clone carrying this T cell receptor (beta chain) was seen many times. The antigen is unknown. Attached unique molecular identifiers marked individual cDNA molecules. TCRdb reprocessed the 5' RACE reads via MiXCR and lists one record per CDR3 protein. The sample shows tens of thousands of distinct CDR3 sequences, about 3% of them seen only once. This sample is part of a study of early T cells in non-severe SARS-CoV-2 infection. Across the whole study: RNA in bulk from unsorted whole blood was sequenced, and chains were unpaired. Study-wide results and limits: Private and CD4 specificities were missed by VDJdb matching, which favored anti-spike CD8 responses.

Per the germline V gene, CDR1 is MNHEY and CDR2 is SMNVEV (reference sequence). The V and J ends lost 2 bases and 4 bases, in that order; junction bases with no gene match: 9. The CDR3 has 17 residues. This sequence originates from an adult who was a healthcare worker with PCR-confirmed SARS-CoV-2 infection or an uninfected control (not recorded which). This rearrangement joins TRBV27 to TRBJ2-2, with 8 bases matching TRBD2. The sequencing input was whole blood. Here the CDR3 reads CASSLHLRGVVTGELFF. In nucleotides, the CDR3 is TGTGCCAGCAGTTTACATTTGCGGGGGGTAGTCACCGGGGAGCTGTTTTTT.